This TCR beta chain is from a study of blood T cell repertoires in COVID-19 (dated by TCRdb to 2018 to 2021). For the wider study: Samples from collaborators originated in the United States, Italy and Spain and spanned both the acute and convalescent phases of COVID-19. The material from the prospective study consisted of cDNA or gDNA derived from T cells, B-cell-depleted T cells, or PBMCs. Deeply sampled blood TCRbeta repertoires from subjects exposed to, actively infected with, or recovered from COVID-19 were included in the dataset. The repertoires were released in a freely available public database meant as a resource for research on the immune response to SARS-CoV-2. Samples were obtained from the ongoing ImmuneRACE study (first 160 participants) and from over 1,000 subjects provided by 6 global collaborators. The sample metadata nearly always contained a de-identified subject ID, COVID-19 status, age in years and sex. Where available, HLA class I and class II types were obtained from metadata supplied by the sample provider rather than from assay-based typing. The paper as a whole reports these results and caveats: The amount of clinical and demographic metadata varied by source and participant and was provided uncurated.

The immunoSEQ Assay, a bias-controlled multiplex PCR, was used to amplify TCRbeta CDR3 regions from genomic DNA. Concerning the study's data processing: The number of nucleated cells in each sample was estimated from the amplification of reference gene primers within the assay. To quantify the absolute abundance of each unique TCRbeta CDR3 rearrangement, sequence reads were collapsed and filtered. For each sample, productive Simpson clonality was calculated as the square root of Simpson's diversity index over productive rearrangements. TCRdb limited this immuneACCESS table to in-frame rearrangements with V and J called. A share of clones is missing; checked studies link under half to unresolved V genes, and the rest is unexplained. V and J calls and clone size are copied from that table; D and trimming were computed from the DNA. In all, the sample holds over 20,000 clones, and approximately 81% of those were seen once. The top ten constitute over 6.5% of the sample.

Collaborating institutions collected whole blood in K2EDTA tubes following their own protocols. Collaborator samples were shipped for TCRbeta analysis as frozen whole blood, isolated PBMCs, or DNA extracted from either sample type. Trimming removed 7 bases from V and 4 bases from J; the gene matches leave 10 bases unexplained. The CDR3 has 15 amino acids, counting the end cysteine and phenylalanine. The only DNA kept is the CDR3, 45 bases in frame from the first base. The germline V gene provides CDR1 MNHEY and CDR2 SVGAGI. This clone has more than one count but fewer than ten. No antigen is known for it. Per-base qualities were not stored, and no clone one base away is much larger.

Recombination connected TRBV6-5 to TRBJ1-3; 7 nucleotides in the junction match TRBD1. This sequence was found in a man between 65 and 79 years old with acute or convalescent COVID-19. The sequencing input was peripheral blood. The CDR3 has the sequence CASIRDRVGGNTIYF. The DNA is TGTGCCAGCATCCGAGACAGGGTAGGAGGAAACACCATATATTTT.